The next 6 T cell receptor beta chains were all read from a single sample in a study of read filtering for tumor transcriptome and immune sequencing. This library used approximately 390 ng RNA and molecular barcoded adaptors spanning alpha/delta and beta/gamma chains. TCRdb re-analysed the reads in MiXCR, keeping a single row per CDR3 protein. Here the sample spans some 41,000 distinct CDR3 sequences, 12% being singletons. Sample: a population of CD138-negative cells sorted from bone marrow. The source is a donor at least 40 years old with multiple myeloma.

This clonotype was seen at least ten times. In DNA form, the CDR3 reads TGTGCCAGCAGCTTATTTTTACCGGGAGGTGGAGATACGCAGTATTTT. Its protein is CASSLFLPGGGDTQYF. J is TRBJ2-3 and V is TRBV7-2, with TRBD2 identical over 7 bases. J gave up 5 bases and V 2 bases, and 10 bases lay outside the gene matches. CDR1 is SGHTA and CDR2 is FQGNSA in the germline V gene. This CDR3 contains 16 residues.

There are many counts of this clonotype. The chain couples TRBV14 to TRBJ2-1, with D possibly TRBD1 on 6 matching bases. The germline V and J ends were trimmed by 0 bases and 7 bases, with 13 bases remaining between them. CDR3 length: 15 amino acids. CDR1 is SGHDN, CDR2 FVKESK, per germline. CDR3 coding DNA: TGTGCCAGCAGCCAAGACGTACAGGGTATGAATGAGCAGTTCTTC. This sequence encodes CASSQDVQGMNEQFF.

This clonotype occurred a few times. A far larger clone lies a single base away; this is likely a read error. The CDR3 loop reads CASARAGTTDAFF. The CDR3 nucleotides are TGTGCCAGCGCACGAGCTGGGACCACTGACGCTTTCTTT. This chain uses TRBV9 with TRBJ1-6; tentatively, D is TRBD1 (5 bases). The J call may be in error: the DNA end matches TRBJ1-1 better. This CDR3 region has 13 residues. CDR1 and CDR2 (germline): SGDLS, YYNGEE.

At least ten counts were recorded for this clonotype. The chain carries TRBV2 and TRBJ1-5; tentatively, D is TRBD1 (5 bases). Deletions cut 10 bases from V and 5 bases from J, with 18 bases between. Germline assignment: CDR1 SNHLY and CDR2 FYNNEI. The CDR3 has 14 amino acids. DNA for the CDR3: TGTGCCACCGAGGGACCGGGTGATTATCAGCCCCAGCATTTT. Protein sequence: CATEGPGDYQPQHF.

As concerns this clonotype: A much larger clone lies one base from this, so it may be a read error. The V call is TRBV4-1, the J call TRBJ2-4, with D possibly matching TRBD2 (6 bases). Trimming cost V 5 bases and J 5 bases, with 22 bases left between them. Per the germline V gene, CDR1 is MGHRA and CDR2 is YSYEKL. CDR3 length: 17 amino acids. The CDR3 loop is CASSARLQEAGQNIQYF. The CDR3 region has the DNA TGCGCCAGCAGCGCGCGACTCCAGGAGGCGGGGCAAAACATTCAGTACTTC.

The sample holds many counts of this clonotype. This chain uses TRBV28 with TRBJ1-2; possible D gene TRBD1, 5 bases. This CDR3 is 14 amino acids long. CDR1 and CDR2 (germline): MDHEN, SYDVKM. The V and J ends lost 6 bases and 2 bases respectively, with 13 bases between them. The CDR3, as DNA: TGTGCCAGCAGCTGGGGGATAGGCAACTATGGCTACACCTTC. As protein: CASSWGIGNYGYTF.